The 6 T cell receptor beta chains given below trace back to one sample, sequenced in a study of cytomegalovirus exposure and HLA in healthy donors. The PCR was carried out with 60 Vbeta primers and 13 Jbeta primers. Assay: immunoSEQ multiplex PCR; the TCRdb copy retains only in-frame clones and omits some. The table includes 85,000 to 100,000 clones, 64% detected once. The sequenced material came from PBMCs. The receptors were sampled from a man aged 55 to 69 in good health and CMV-seronegative.

The chain is built from TRBV18 and TRBJ2-1, with 9 bases that match TRBD2. This CDR3 contains 16 residues. Germline trimming cut 3 bases from V and 5 bases from J; bases unmatched to any gene: 8. Germline assignment: CDR1 KGHSH and CDR2 LQKENI. The CDR3 loop reads CASSPTRLAGNNEQFF. The CDR3 DNA reads TGTGCCAGCTCACCGACCCGGCTAGCGGGGAACAATGAGCAGTTCTTC.

The rearrangement uses TRBV6-6 and TRBJ1-4; D not certain. Trimming pared 5 bases from V and 3 bases from J, leaving 4 bases between. The CDR3 covers 12 residues. Germline V lookup: CDR1 MNHNY, CDR2 SVGAGI (reference sequence). The CDR3 sequence: CASSPPNEKLFF. The CDR3 DNA reads as TGTGCCAGCAGTCCTCCTAATGAAAAACTGTTTTTT.

This clone was counted between two and nine times. The chain has TRBV5-1 and TRBJ2-7, with 9 bases matching TRBD1. The CDR3 sequence is 17 residues long. Germline CDR1 reads SGHRS; CDR2 reads YFSETQ. V trimming: 0 bases; J trimming: 7 bases; junction bases outside the gene matches: 14. The CDR3 coding sequence is TGCGCCAGCAGCTTGGATCCTCCGGGACAGGGTAGTTCAGAGCAGTACTTC. It translates to CASSLDPPGQGSSEQYF.

The chain recombines TRBV29-1 with TRBJ2-3, with TRBD1 as a possible D gene (6 bases). Trimming removed 4 bases from V and 1 base from J, with 21 bases in between. Germline CDR1 reads SQVTM; CDR2 reads ANQGSEA. The CDR3 is 17 amino acids. The CDR3: CSVGGDSGVGGTDTQYF. CDR3 coding DNA: TGCAGCGTTGGCGGAGATTCAGGGGTGGGTGGCACAGATACGCAGTATTTT.

V is TRBV11-3 and J is TRBJ2-5; D ambiguous. Germline CDR1 is SGHNT and CDR2 is YENEEA. This CDR3 spans 15 amino acids. V was trimmed by 4 bases and J by 2 bases, leaving 14 bases between them. CDR3 amino acids: CASSSTPVPQETQYF. In DNA form, the CDR3 reads TGTGCCAGCAGCTCAACTCCGGTCCCACAAGAGACCCAGTACTTC.

The J gene is TRBJ1-2, the V gene TRBV18; 9 positions match TRBD1. After removal of 3 bases from V and 1 base from J, the junction contained 6 bases not matched to a gene. This CDR3 has 16 residues. The V gene's germline CDR1 is KGHSH and CDR2 LQKENI. The CDR3 DNA reads TGTGCCAGCTCACCCGTCGGGACAGGGAATAACTATGGCTACACCTTC. Amino acids: CASSPVGTGNNYGYTF.